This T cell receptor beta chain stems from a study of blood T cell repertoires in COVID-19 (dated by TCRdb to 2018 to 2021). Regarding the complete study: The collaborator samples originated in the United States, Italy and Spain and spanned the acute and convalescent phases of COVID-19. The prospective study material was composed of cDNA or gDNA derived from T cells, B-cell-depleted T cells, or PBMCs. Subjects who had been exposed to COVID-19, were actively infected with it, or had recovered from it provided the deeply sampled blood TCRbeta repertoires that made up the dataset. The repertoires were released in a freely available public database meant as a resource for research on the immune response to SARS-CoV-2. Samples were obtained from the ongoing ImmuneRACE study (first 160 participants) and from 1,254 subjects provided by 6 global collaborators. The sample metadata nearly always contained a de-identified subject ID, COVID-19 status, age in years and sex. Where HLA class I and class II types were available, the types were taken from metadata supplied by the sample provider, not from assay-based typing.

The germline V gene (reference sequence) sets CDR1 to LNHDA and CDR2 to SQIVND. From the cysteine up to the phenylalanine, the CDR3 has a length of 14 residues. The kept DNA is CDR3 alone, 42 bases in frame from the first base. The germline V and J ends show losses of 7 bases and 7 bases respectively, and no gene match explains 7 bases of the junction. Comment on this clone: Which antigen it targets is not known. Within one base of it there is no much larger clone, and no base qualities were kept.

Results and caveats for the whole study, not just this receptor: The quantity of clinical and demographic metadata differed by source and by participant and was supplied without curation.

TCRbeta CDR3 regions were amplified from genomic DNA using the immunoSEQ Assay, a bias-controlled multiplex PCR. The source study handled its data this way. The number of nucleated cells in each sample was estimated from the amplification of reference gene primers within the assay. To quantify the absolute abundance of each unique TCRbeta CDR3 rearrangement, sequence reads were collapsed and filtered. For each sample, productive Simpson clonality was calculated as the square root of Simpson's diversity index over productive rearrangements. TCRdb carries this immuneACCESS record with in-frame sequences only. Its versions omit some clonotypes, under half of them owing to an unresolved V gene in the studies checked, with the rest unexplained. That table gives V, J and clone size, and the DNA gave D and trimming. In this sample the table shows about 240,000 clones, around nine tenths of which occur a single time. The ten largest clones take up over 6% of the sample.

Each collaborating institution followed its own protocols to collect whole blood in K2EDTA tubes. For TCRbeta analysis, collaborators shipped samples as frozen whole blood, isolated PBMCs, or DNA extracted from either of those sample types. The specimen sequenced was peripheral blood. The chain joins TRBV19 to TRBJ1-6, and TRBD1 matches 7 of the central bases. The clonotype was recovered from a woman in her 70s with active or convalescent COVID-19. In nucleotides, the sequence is TGTGCCAGTACGGTCGGGACAGAAAATTCACCCCTCCACTTT. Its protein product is CASTVGTENSPLHF.